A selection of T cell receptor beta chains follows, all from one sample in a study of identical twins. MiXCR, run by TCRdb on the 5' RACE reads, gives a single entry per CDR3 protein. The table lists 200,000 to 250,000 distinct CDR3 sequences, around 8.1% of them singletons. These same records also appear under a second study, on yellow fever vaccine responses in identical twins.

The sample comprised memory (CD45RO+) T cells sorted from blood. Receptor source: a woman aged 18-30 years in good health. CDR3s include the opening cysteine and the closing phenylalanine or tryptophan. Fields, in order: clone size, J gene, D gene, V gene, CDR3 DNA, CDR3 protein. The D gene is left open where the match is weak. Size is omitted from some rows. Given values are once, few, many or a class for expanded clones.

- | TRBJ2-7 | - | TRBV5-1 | TGCGCCAGCTCTTTGGTGAACGGGGCCGAGCAGTACTTC | CASSLVNGAEQYF
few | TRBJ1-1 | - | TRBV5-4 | TGTGCCAGCAGCTTGGCAGACCGACGGGACACTGAAGCTTTCTTT | CASSLADRRDTEAFF
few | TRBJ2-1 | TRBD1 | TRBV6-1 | TGTGCCAGCAGTGAAATTTACGACAGGGAGAATGAGCAGTTCTTC | CASSEIYDRENEQFF
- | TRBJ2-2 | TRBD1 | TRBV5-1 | TGCGCCAGCAGCCACCGGACAGGGGGGAACACCGGGGAGCTGTTTTTT | CASSHRTGGNTGELFF
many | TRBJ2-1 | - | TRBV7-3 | TGTGCCAGCAGCTTAACTGTCGTCCTTGGCTCCTACAATGAGCAGTTCTTC | CASSLTVVLGSYNEQFF
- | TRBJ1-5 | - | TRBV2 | TGTGCCAGCCGGGTGGGTAGTGTGAATAGCCAGCCCCAGCATTTT | CASRVGSVNSQPQHF
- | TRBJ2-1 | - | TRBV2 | TGTGCCAGCAGACCTGGGCCAAACGAAATATACAATGAGCAGTTCTTC | CASRPGPNEIYNEQFF
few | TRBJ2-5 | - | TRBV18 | TGTGCCAGCTCCTCTGGACCGTTGGAGACCCAGTACTTC | CASSSGPLETQYF
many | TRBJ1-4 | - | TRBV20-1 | TGCAGTGCTAGGACACCGTCCGAAAAACTGTTTTTT | CSARTPSEKLFF
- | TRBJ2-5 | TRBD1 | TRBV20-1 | TGCAGTGCCACGGGACAGCAAGAGACCCAGTACTTC | CSATGQQETQYF
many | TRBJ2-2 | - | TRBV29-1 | TGCAGCGTTGATCAGGGTCTCACCGGGGAGCTGTTTTTT | CSVDQGLTGELFF
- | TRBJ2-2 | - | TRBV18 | TGTGCCAGCTCACGAGGGGGAAACACCGGGGAGCTGTTTTTT | CASSRGGNTGELFF
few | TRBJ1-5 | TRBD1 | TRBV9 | TGTGCCAGCAGCGATTCCGGGACAGGGGGAGATCAGCCCCAGCATTTT | CASSDSGTGGDQPQHF
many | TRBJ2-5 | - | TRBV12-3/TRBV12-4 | TGTGCCAGCAACTCTTGGGGGGAGACCCAGTACTTC | CASNSWGETQYF
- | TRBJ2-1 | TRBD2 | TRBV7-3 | TGTGCCAGCAGCTTACGGTTTAGCGGGGGGGCTTCCTACAATGAGCAGTTCTTC | CASSLRFSGGASYNEQFF
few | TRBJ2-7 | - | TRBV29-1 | TGCAGCGTTGGGGGGGCCAGCCTCTCCTACGAGCAGTACTTC | CSVGGASLSYEQYF
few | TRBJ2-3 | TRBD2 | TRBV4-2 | TGTGCCAGCAGCCGAATAGCGGGAGAGGGGGATACGCAGTATTTT | CASSRIAGEGDTQYF
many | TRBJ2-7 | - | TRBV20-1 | TGCAGTGCTAGATCCGGTAGCGACTGGGACTCCTACGAGCAGTACTTC | CSARSGSDWDSYEQYF
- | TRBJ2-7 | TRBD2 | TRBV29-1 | TGCAGCGTTGAAGATCGGGGGAGGGGACCACCGCCCTACGAGCAGTACTTC | CSVEDRGRGPPPYEQYF
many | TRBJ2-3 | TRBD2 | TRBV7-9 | TGTGCCAGCAGCTTTCCAGCGGGAAGCACAGATACGCAGTATTTT | CASSFPAGSTDTQYF
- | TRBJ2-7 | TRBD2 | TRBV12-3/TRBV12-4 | TGTGCCAGCAGTTCGGGGGGGCCGTCCTACGAGCAGTACTTC | CASSSGGPSYEQYF
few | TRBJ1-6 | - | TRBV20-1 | TGCAGTGCCATAGCGGGGGGGGTAGGTAATTCACCCCTCCACTTT | CSAIAGGVGNSPLHF
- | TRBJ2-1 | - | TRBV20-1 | TGCAGTGCTACCCTAACGGGATCATTTAATGAGCAGTTCTTC | CSATLTGSFNEQFF
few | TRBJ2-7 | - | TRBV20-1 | TGCAGTGCTAGAGTTTTTACCCCGGGGGTCCAATCCTACGAGCAGTACTTC | CSARVFTPGVQSYEQYF
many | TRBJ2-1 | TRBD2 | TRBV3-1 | TGTGCCAGCAGTTGGGCTAGCGGGCCAGGAGAGCAGTTCTTC | CASSWASGPGEQFF
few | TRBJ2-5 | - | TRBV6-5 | TGTGCCAGCAGTTACACAAACAGGGGAGGAAAGACCCAGTACTTC | CASSYTNRGGKTQYF
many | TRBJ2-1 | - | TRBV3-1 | TGTGCCAGCAGCTTTCGACGGTTAGAGCAGTTCTTC | CASSFRRLEQFF
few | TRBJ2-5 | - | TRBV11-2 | TGTGCCAGCAGCTATCAGGCAGGGGCGGGGGAGACCCAGTACTTC | CASSYQAGAGETQYF
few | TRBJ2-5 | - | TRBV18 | TGTGCCAGCTCACCCTATGGGCCAGAGACCCAGTACTTC | CASSPYGPETQYF
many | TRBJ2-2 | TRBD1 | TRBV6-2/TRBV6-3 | TGTGCCAGTCGACAGGGAAACACCGGGGAGCTGTTTTTT | CASRQGNTGELFF
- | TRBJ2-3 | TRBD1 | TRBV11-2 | TGTGCCAGCAGCGGCCGCCCAGGGGGTAGGGATACGCAGTATTTT | CASSGRPGGRDTQYF
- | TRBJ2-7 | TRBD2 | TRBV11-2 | TGTGCCAGCAGCTTAATAGCGGGAGGAAGCTCCTACGAGCAGTACTTC | CASSLIAGGSSYEQYF
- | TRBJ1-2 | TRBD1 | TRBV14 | TGTGCCAGCAGTTACAGGGGTGGCGGCTACACCTTC | CASSYRGGGYTF
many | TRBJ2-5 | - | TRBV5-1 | TGCGCCAGCAGCTTGCAGGCGGAGACCCAGTACTTC | CASSLQAETQYF
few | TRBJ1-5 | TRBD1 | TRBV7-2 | TGTGCCAGCAGCTTGCGACAGGGGGCCAATCAGCCCCAGCATTTT | CASSLRQGANQPQHF
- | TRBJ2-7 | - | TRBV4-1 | TGCGCCAGCAGCCCGAGGACAGAAAGATCTAACGAGCAGTACTTC | CASSPRTERSNEQYF
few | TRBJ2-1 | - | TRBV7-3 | TGTGCCAGCAGCTTAAACCCCCCAGGCAATGAGCAGTTCTTC | CASSLNPPGNEQFF
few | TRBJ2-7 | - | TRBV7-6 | TGTGCCACTGCTCGGCCTCCCACCTACGAGCAGTACTTC | CATARPPTYEQYF
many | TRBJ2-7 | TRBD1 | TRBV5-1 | TGCGCCAGCAGCTTGGGAGGGACAGGGGACTACGAGCAGTACTTC | CASSLGGTGDYEQYF
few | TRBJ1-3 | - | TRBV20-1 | TGCACCGCGCCGGGGGCCGGAAACACCATATATTTT | CTAPGAGNTIYF
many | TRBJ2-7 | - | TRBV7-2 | TGTGCCAGCAGCTTAGGGTTTGTGGGGAGCTACGAGCAGTACTTC | CASSLGFVGSYEQYF
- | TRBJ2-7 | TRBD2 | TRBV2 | TGTGCCAGCAGTGAAGTCGCTAGCGGGAATCGCGAGCAGTACTTC | CASSEVASGNREQYF
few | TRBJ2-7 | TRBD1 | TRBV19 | TGTGCCAGTAGTATTCGAGGGACAGACACCTACGAGCAGTACTTC | CASSIRGTDTYEQYF
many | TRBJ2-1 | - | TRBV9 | TGTGCCAGCAGCGCGGGGGACAGACTTTTGATGGCCTACAATGAGCAGTTCTTC | CASSAGDRLLMAYNEQFF
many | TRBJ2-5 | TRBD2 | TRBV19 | TGTGCCGCTAGCGGGAGTACGGAGACCCAGTACTTC | CAASGSTETQYF
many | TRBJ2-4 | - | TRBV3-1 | TGTGCCAGCAGCCAAGGGAGCTTAGCCAAAAACATTCAGTACTTC | CASSQGSLAKNIQYF
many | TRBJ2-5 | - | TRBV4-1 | TGCGCCAGCAGCCAAGCCTACCCCCCGGGACCCGGGGAGACCCAGTACTTC | CASSQAYPPGPGETQYF
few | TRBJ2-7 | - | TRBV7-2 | TGTGCCAGCAGGTTGGGACATCAGAATTTTTACGAGCAGTACTTC | CASRLGHQNFYEQYF
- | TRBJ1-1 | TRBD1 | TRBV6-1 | TGTGCCACGCACAGGGGTGTAGCTGAAGCTTTCTTT | CATHRGVAEAFF
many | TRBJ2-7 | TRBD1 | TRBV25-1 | TGTGCCAGCAGTCAGGGACAGTGGTCCTACGAGCAGTACTTC | CASSQGQWSYEQYF
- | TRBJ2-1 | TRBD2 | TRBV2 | TGTGCCAGCAGGGCTAGCGGCGTTTTCGGCTCCTACAATGAGCAGTTCTTC | CASRASGVFGSYNEQFF
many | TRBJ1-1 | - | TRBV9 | TGTGCCAGCAGCAGTCACGGGGAAACTGAAGCTTTCTTT | CASSSHGETEAFF